The T cell receptor beta chain under discussion was sequenced for a study of blood T cell repertoires in COVID-19. Libraries were prepared by immunoSEQ multiplex PCR; TCRdb keeps only in-frame clonotypes and omits some of them. The sample shows under 300,000 clones, 88% of them seen only once. This clone was seen only once. The source of this sequence is a woman aged 40-49 years who had been exposed to COVID-19. The sample consisted of PBMCs or T cells enriched from blood (not recorded which).

The CDR3 DNA sequence: TGTGCCAGCAGCCCCCATCGGGCGGGGTATGGCTACACCTTC. Translating gives CASSPHRAGYGYTF. This sequence joins TRBV14 and TRBJ1-2, with D hard to call. CDR3 size: 14 residues. Germline CDR1 reads SGHDN; CDR2 reads FVKESK. Trimming shortened V by 4 bases and J by 5 bases, and 14 bases separated the two germline ends.